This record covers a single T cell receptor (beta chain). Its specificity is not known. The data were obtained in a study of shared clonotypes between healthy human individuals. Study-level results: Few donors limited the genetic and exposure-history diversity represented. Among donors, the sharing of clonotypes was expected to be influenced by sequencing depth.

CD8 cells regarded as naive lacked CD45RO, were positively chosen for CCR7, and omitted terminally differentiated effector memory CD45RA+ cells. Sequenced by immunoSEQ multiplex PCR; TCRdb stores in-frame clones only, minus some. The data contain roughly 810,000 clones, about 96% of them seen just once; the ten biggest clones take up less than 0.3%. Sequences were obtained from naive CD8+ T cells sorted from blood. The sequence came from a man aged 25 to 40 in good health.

In nucleotides, the CDR3 is TGTGCCAGCACCGACAAAGGGATGGTACTGTTTTTT. Its translation: CASTDKGMVLFF. The V and J genes are TRBV7-9 and TRBJ1-4; the D is unclear. Trimming left V 7 bases short and J 13 bases short, with 16 bases between. Germline CDR1 is SEHNR and CDR2 is FQNEAQ (reference sequence). The CDR3 length is 12 residues.